This T cell receptor (beta chain) was identified in a study of blood T cells in healthy people across ages. Study findings and constraints: Diversity estimates from one million T cells were considered underestimates.

Trimming shortened V by 4 bases and J by 2 bases, and 12 bases separated the two germline ends. Germline lookup yields CDR1 SGHTA and CDR2 FQGNSA. This CDR3 is built from 14 residues. With respect to this clonotype: Its antigen is not identified.

Next came a second PCR, run for 7 to 11 cycles, which used a sample-barcoded 5' primer along with a J-beta primer mix. A tag from a template-switch adaptor with 12 random nucleotides marked each cDNA molecule. Each CDR3 protein is one row after TCRdb ran MiXCR on the 5' RACE reads. The data hold approximately 850,000 distinct CDR3 sequences, with roughly 60% observed a single time. The donors, all healthy, were Caucasians living in Russia, aged roughly 6 to 95. V is TRBV7-2 and J is TRBJ2-7; D assignment may be TRBD1 or TRBD2 (5 bases each). This TCR derives from a man under 40 in good health. Sequenced sample: blood. The CDR3 spells CASSSRDQPYEQYF. CDR3 nucleotides: TGTGCCAGCAGCTCCCGGGACCAGCCCTACGAGCAGTACTTC.